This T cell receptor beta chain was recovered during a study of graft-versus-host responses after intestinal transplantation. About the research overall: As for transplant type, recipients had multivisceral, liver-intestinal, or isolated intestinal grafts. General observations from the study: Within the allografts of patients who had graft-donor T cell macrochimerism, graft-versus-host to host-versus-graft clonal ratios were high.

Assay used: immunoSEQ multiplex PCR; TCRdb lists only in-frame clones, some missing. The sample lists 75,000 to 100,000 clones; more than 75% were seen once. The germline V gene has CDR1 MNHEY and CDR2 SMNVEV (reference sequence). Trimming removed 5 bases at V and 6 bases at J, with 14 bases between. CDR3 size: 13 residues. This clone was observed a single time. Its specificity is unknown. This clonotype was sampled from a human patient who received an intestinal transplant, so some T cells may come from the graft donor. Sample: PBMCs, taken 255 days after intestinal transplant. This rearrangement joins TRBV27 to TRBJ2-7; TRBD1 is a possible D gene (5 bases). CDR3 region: CASSPSLTAEQYF. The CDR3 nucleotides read TGTGCCAGCAGTCCTTCTCTGACAGCCGAGCAGTACTTC.